The 11 T cell receptor beta chains below were found in one sample sequenced in a study of shared T cell receptors in the human thymus (dated by TCRdb to the early 2020s). Receptor amplification or capture employed the immunoSEQ multiplex PCR assay. As stored in TCRdb, this immuneACCESS dataset retains in-frame rearrangements with V and J assigned. A fraction of the clones does not appear; measured against another copy, unresolved V genes explain less than half of the discrepancy, and the remainder lacks a known reason. The sample table contains around 340,000 clones; only one count was recorded for around 93% of them. Together, the top ten hold 0.02% of the sample. Sample: thymocytes. Receptors originate from a human donor.

The genes are TRBV7-4 and TRBJ1-1, with TRBD1 matching 8 bases. The germline V gene has CDR1 SGHVT and CDR2 SQSDAQ. The CDR3 is 17 residues long. V lost 2 bases, J lost 1 base, and 9 bases stayed unmatched. The CDR3 is CASSLTGQGRPNTEAFF. The CDR3 DNA reads as TGTGCCAGCAGCTTAACCGGACAGGGAAGGCCGAACACTGAAGCTTTCTTT. The variable domain in full, completed from reference TRBV7-4 and TRBJ1-1, reads GAGVSQSPRYKVAKRGRDVALRCDSISGHVTLYWYRQTLGQGSEVLTYSQSDAQRDKSGRPSGRFSAERPERSVSTLKIQRTEQGDSAVYLCASSLTGQGRPNTEAFFGQGTRLTVV.

V and J are TRBV14 and TRBJ1-1; D is undetermined. CDR1 SGHDN and CDR2 FVKESK come from the germline V gene. V was cut by 2 bases and J by 0 bases, with 16 bases left in between. This CDR3 is 17 amino acids long. The DNA of the CDR3 is TGTGCCAGCAGCCAATTCAACAAACGAACCATGAACACTGAAGCTTTCTTT. Protein product: CASSQFNKRTMNTEAFF.

This chain connects TRBV27 to TRBJ2-1; 7 nucleotides line up with TRBD2. This CDR3 region has 16 residues. J lost 3 bases, V lost 3 bases, and 8 bases had no gene match. Germline assignment: CDR1 MNHEY and CDR2 SMNVEV (reference sequence). This CDR3 is CASSLVSSGNYNEQFF. Written as DNA, the CDR3 is TGTGCCAGCAGTTTGGTGTCTAGCGGTAACTACAATGAGCAGTTCTTC.

The chain has TRBV6-5 and TRBJ2-1, with D uncertain. The germline V gene has CDR1 MNHEY and CDR2 SVGAGI. Trimming took off 2 bases at V and 7 bases at J, with 12 bases between the two ends. CDR3 size: 14 residues. In DNA form, the CDR3 reads TGTGCCAGCAGTTACACGAGACGGCGGAATGAGCAGTTCTTC. Amino acids: CASSYTRRRNEQFF.

This chain joins TRBV5-4 and TRBJ2-3; D is possibly TRBD2 (6 bases). This CDR3 contains 16 residues. V was trimmed by 1 base and J by 4 bases, leaving 16 bases between them. Per germline, CDR1 SGHNT and CDR2 YYREEE (reference sequence). This CDR3 is CASSLSGGELSDTQYF. CDR3 bases: TGTGCCAGCAGCTTGTCGGGCGGGGAACTCTCAGATACGCAGTATTTT. The whole variable domain, filled in from reference TRBV5-4 and TRBJ2-3, reads ETGVTQSPTHLIKTRGQQVTLRCSSQSGHNTVSWYQQALGQGPQFIFQYYREEENGRGNFPPRFSGLQFPNYSSELNVNALELDDSALYLCASSLSGGELSDTQYFGPGTRLTVL.

With regard to this clone: This sample also contains other DNA sequences that code for the same CDR3. The rearrangement uses TRBV28 and TRBJ2-7, with 7 bases lining up with TRBD1. Looked up from germline, CDR1 is MDHEN and CDR2 is SYDVKM. V was pared by 9 bases and J by 4 bases, with 6 bases of the junction left unmatched. The CDR3 is 12 residues long. CDR3: CASRTGRYEQYF. Written as DNA, the CDR3 is TGTGCCAGTAGGACAGGTCGATACGAGCAGTACTTC.

The V call is TRBV2, the J call TRBJ1-1; a weak D match, TRBD1 (5 bases). Trimming took 4 bases from V and 4 from J, leaving 16 bases between them. There are 15 residues in the CDR3. Germline CDR1 reads SNHLY; CDR2 reads FYNNEI. The DNA of the CDR3 is TGTGCCAGCAGTGGATCAGGGATTTTATGCACTGAAGCTTTCTTT. This translates into CASSGSGILCTEAFF.

CDR3 nucleotide sequence: TGCAGCGTTGAAGAGGAGGGCGGGGACTACAATGAGCAGTTCTTC. Translating it yields CSVEEEGGDYNEQFF. The chain joins TRBV29-1 to TRBJ2-1, with D possibly TRBD2 on 6 matching bases. This CDR3 spans 15 amino acids. V lost 0 bases and J 3 bases, leaving 12 bases between the germline ends. The germline V gene has CDR1 SQVTM and CDR2 ANQGSEA.

The chain couples TRBV5-4 to TRBJ2-3, with 8 bases that match TRBD2. Germline trimming cut 5 bases from V and 6 bases from J; bases unmatched to any gene: 14. The CDR3 runs to 16 residues. CDR1 is SGHNT and CDR2 is YYREEE in the germline V gene (reference sequence). CDR3 nucleotides: TGTGCCAGCAGTTATGCCCTCTGCGGGAGGAGTGATACGCAGTATTTT. It is translated as CASSYALCGRSDTQYF.

J is TRBJ2-1 and V is TRBV11-3; TRBD2 matches at 9 bases. V gave up 0 bases and J gave up 8 bases; unmatched junction bases: 11. The germline V gene encodes CDR1 SGHNT and CDR2 YENEEA. CDR3 length: 17 amino acids. The CDR3 region is CASSLDPTREGRDEQFF. Here the CDR3 DNA reads TGTGCCAGCAGCTTAGATCCAACGCGGGAGGGCCGAGATGAGCAGTTCTTC.

The chain employs TRBV28 and TRBJ1-2, with D unclear. V gave up 7 bases and J gave up 6 bases, with 15 bases separating them. CDR3 length equals 13 residues. CDR1 is MDHEN and CDR2 is SYDVKM in the germline V gene. The CDR3 nucleotides are TGTGCCAGCACCCCTGGCAGGCTCCATGGCTACACCTTC. This translates into CASTPGRLHGYTF.